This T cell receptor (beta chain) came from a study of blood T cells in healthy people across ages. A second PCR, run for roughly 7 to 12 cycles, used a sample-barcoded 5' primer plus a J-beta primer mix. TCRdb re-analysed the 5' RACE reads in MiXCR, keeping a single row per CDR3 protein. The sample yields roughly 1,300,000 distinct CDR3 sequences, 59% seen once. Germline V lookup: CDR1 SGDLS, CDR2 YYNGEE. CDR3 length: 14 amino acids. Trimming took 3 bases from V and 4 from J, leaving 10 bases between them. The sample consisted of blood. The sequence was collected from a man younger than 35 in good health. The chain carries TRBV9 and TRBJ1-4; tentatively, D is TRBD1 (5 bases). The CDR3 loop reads CASSAGGVNEKLFF. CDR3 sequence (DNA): TGTGCCAGCAGCGCCGGGGGAGTTAATGAAAAACTGTTTTTT.